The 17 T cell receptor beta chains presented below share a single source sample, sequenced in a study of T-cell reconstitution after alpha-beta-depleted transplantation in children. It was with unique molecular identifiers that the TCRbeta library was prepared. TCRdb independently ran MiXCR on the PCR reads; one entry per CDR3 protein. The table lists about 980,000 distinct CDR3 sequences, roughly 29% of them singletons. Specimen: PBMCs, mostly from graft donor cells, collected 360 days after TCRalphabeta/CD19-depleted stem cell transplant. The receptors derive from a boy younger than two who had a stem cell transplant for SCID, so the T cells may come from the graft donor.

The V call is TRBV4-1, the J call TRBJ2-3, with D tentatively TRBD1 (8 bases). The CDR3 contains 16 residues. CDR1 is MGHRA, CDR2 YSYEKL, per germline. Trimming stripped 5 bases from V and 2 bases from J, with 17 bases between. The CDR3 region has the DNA TGCGCCAGCAGCACCCACAGGGGGGGGTTCACAGATACGCAGTATTTT. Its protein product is CASSTHRGGFTDTQYF.

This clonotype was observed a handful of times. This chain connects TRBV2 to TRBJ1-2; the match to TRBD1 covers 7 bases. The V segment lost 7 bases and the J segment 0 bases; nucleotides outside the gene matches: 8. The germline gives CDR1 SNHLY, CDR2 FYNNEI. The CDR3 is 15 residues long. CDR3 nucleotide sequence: TGTGCCAGCAAAAAGGGGGCCGCCCCTAACTATGGCTACACCTTC. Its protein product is CASKKGAAPNYGYTF.

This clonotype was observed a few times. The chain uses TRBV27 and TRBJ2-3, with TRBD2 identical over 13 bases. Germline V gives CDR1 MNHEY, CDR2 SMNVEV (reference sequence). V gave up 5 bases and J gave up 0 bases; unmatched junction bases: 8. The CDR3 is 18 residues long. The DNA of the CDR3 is TGTGCCAGCAGTCCCCGGACTAGCGGGGGTACTAGCACAGATACGCAGTATTTT. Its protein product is CASSPRTSGGTSTDTQYF.

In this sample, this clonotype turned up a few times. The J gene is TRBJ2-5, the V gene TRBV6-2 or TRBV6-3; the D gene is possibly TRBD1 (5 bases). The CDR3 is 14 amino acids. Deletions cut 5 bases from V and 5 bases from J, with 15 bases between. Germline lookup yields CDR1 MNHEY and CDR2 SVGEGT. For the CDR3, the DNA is TGTGCCAGCAGTAAACAGGCTAATCAGGAGACCCAGTACTTC. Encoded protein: CASSKQANQETQYF.

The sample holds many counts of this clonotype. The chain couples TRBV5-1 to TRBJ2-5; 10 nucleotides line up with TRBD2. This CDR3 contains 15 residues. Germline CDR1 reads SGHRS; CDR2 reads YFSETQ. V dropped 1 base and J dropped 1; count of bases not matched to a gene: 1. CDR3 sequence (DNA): TGCGCCAGCAGCTTGAGCGGGGGGGCCCAAGAGACCCAGTACTTC. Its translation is CASSLSGGAQETQYF.

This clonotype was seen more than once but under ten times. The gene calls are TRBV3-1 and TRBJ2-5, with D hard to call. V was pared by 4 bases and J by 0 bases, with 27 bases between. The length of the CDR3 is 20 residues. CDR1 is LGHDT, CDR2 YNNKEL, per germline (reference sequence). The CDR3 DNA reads TGTGCCAGCAGCCCCTCAAGGGTTACACCTGGGCGTTCCTACCAAGAGACCCAGTACTTC. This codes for CASSPSRVTPGRSYQETQYF.

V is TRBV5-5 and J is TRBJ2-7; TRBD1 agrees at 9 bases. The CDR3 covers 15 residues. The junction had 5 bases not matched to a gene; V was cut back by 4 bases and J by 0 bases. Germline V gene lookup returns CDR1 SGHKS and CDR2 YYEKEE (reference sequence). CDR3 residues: CASSRWDRASYEQYF. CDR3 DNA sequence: TGTGCCAGCAGCCGGTGGGACAGGGCCTCCTACGAGCAGTACTTC.

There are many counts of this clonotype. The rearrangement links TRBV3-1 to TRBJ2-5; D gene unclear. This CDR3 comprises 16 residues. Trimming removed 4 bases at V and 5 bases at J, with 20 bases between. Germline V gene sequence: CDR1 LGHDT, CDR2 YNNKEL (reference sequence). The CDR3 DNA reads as TGTGCCAGCAGCCTACTGAGGTCAAGCAGCGCGGAGACCCAGTACTTC. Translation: CASSLLRSSSAETQYF.

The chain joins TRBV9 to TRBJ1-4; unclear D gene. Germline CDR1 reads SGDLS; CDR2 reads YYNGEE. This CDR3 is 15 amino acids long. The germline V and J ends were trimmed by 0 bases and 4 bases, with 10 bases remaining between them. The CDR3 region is CASSVGGGNNEKLFF. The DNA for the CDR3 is TGTGCCAGCAGCGTAGGAGGAGGAAATAATGAAAAACTGTTTTTT. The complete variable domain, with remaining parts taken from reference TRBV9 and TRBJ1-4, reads DSGVTQTPKHLITATGQRVTLRCSPRSGDLSVYWYQQSLDQGLQFLIQYYNGEERAKGNILERFSAQQFPDLHSELNLSSLELGDSALYFCASSVGGGNNEKLFFGSGTQLSVL.

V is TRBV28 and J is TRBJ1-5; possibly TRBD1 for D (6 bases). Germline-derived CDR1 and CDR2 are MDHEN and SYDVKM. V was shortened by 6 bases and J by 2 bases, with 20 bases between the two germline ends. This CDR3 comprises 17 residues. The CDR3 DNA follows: TGTGCCAGCAGCAAAAACACAGGGAGGAGGGGCAATCAGCCCCAGCATTTT. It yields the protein CASSKNTGRRGNQPQHF.

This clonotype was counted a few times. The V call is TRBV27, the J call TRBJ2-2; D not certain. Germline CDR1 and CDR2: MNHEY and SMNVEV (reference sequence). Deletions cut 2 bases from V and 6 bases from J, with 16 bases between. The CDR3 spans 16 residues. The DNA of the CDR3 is TGTGCCAGCAGTTTAGCTGGAAAGGGTGCCTCCGGGGAGCTGTTTTTT. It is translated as CASSLAGKGASGELFF.

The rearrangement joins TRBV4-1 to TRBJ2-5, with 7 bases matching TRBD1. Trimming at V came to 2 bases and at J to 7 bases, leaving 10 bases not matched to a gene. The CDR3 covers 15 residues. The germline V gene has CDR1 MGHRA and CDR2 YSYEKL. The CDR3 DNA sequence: TGCGCCAGCAGCCAATCCCGACAGGGTGAAGGGACCCAGTACTTC. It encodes CASSQSRQGEGTQYF.

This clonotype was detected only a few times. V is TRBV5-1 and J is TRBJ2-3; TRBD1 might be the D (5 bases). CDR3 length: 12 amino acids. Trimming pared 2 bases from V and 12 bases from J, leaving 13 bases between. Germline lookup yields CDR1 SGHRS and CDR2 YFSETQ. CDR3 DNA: TGCGCCAGCAGCTTCAGGGTAGGGGCTCAGTATTTT. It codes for CASSFRVGAQYF.

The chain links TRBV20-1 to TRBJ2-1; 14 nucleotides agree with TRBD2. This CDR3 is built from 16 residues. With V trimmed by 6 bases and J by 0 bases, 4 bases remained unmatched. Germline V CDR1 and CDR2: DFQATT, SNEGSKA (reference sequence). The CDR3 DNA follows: TGCAGTGCAAGGACTAGCGGGGGGATCTCCTACAATGAGCAGTTCTTC. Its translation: CSARTSGGISYNEQFF.

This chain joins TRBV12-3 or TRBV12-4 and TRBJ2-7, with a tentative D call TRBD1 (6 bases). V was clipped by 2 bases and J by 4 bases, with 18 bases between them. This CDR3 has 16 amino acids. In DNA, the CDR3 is TGTGCCAGCAGTTTAACGTCCTGGGGGCGGAATTACGAGCAGTACTTC. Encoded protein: CASSLTSWGRNYEQYF.

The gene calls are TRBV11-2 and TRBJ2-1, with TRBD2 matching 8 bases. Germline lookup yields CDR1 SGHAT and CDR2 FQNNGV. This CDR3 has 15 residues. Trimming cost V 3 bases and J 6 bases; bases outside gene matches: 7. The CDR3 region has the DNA TGTGCCAGCAGCTTCGGGGGGGGCGTACCCAATGAGCAGTTCTTC. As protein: CASSFGGGVPNEQFF.

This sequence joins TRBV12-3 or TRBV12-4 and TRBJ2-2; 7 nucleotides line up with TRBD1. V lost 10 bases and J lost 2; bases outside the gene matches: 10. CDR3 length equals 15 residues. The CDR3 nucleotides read TGTGCCATCACCAACCGGGACAGCAACACCGGGGAGCTGTTTTTT. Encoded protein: CAITNRDSNTGELFF.